This T cell receptor beta chain was recovered during a study of shared clonotypes between healthy human individuals. Study context: The donor group consisted of a couple of women and three men, aged 18 to 49.

The germline V and J ends were trimmed by 4 bases and 3 bases, with 13 bases remaining between them. The CDR3 loop spans 15 amino acids. Germline V gene lookup returns CDR1 SGHRS and CDR2 YFSETQ. The method was immunoSEQ multiplex PCR; TCRdb's version includes in-frame clones alone and lacks a portion of them. The top ten clones hold 0.55% to 0.7% of a sample with about 990,000 clones, around 78% of them seen once. Sequenced: memory CD4+ T cells from PBMCs. The subset: CD45RA-negative fraction. The sequence was collected from a man between 18 and 35 years old in good health. Some clones in this sample may be carry-over from other donors' samples. The chain links TRBV5-1 to TRBJ1-4; D gene ambiguous. The CDR3 nucleotides read TGCGCCAGCAGCCAAGAGGGTCGAGCTAATGAAAAACTGTTTTTT. Translating gives CASSQEGRANEKLFF.